This T cell receptor (beta chain) was sequenced for a study of T cell responses to AZD1222 COVID-19 vaccine (dated by TCRdb to about 2021). Regarding the study in general: Because spike-specific TCR depth and breadth did not differ between the two schedules, AZD1222 recipients who got a second dose at roughly 4 weeks were pooled with those who got a second dose at roughly 12 weeks. A total of roughly 240 trial participants underwent TCR sequencing, of whom some 210 received two doses of AZD1222 and about 26 received two doses of the MenACWY control vaccine. Trial participants were enrolled by age into subgroups of 18-55, 56-69 and 70-plus years, and about 150, 27 and 61 TCR-sequenced participants, respectively, were included in these subgroups. Broad study findings and their caveats: Reportedly, close to half of the unique spike-specific TCRs recognized epitopes lying outside the regions that are mutated in the B.1.351 and B.1.1.7 variants. Because no samples from the day 14 peak response were available, repertoires could be characterized only after the peak T cell response. Participants were mostly white British and included more females than males, and it was suggested by the authors that clonal diversity may have been underestimated. The whole spike protein was spanned by vaccine-associated CD4 TCRs, and dominant responses were seen in regions 160-218 and 743-854. In the small 56-69-year group, the increase in depth fell short of significance, most likely because of low power. Conclusions about previously exposed vaccinees are limited, since just a handful of AZD1222 recipients were seropositive for SARS-CoV-2 at baseline. Spike-specific TCR breadth and depth rose significantly after two AZD1222 doses compared with day 0 and with MenACWY recipients.

The label giving this sample's time point can be read as: baseline before first vaccination. Vaccinee samples came from UK trials COV001 and COV002, including a single-blind randomized controlled phase 2/3 trial of AZD1222 (ChAdOx1 nCoV-19) in healthy adults. For TCRbeta chain sequencing, PBMC samples were collected from trial participants at day 0 and at day 28 after the second dose. To note about this clone: Its antigen specificity is not known. No much larger clone is present one base from it, and per-base qualities are unavailable.

The germline V gene gives CDR1 as SNHLY and CDR2 as FYNNEI. Inclusive of the bounding cysteine and phenylalanine, the CDR3 is 13 residues long. Only the CDR3 portion is preserved as DNA: 39 bases, with reading frame beginning at the first base. The CDR3 regions of human TCRbeta chains were analyzed by immunosequencing. The study's processing was this. Repertoire TCRs were matched against a reference library of SARS-CoV-2-specific TCRs generated with the MIRA antigen-specificity platform. Breadth was defined as the fraction of unique TCRs that were SARS-CoV-2-associated. Depth was defined as the fraction of total T cells that were SARS-CoV-2-associated. Using the MIRA data, each spike-specific TCR was assigned both to the spike region to which the TCR was reactive and to a CD4 or CD8 class. Log10-transformed breadth and depth values were compared by one-way ANOVA with Sidak's multiple comparisons tests. The clones in this table, taken by TCRdb from immuneACCESS, are in-frame only. Not every clone is retained; where verified, under half of the shortfall comes from an unresolved V gene, and the cause of the rest is unknown. V and J calls and clone size are given by that table; D and trimming were obtained from the DNA. Counted in this sample were around 130,000 clones; over 90% of them appeared once. The ten largest clones add up to 4.5% to 6% of the sample.

The sequences come from peripheral blood, collected on day 0 of AZD1222 vaccination. This clonotype originated in an adult in good health. This chain is built from TRBV2 and TRBJ1-1, with the D gene not clear enough to name. This receptor has the CDR3 CARNQRGNTEAFF. At the DNA level, the sequence is TGTGCACGGAACCAGCGGGGGAACACTGAAGCTTTCTTT.